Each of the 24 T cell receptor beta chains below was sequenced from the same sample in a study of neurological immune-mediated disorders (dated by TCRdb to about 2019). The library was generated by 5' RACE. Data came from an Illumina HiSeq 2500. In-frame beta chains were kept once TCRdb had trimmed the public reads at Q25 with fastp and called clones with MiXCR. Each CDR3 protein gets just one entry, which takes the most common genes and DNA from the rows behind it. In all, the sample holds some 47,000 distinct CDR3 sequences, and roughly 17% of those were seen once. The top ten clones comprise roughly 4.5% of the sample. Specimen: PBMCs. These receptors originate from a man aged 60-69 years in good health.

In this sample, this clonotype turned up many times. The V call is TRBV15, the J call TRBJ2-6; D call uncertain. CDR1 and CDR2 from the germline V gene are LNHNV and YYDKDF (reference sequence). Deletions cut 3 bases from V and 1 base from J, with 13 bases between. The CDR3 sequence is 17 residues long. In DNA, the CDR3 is TGTGCCACCAGCAGGAGCGACGCCCCTTCTGGGGCCAACGTCCTGACTTTC. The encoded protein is CATSRSDAPSGANVLTF.

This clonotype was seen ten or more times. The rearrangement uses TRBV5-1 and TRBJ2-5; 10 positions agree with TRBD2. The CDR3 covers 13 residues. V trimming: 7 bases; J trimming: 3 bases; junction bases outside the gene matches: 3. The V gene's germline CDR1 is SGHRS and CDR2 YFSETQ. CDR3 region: CASCLAGEETQYF. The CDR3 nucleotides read TGCGCCAGCTGTCTAGCGGGAGAAGAGACCCAGTACTTC.

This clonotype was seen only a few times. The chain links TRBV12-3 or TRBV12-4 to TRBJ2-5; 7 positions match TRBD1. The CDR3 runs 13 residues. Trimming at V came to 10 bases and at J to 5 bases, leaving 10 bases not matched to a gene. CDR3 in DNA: TGTGCCACTAACAGACAGGGAGTTGAGACCCAGTACTTC. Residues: CATNRQGVETQYF.

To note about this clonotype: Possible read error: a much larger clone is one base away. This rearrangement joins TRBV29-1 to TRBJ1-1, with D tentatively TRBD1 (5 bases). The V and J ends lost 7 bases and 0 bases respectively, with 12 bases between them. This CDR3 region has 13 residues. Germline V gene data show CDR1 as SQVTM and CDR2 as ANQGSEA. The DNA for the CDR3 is TGCAGCGCCAAGGACAATATGAACACTGAAGCTTTCTTT. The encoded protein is CSAKDNMNTEAFF.

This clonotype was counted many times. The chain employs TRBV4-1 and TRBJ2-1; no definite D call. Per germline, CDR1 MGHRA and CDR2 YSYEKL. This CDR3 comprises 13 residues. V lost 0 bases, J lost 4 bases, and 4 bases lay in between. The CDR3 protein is CASSQDLYNEQFF. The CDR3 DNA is TGCGCCAGCAGCCAAGATTTGTACAATGAGCAGTTCTTC.

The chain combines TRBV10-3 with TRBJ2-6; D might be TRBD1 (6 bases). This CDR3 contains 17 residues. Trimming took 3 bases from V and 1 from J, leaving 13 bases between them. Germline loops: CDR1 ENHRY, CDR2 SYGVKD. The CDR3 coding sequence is TGTGCCATCAGTGAAACAGGGCAGGGGTCTGGGGCCAACGTCCTGACTTTC. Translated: CAISETGQGSGANVLTF.

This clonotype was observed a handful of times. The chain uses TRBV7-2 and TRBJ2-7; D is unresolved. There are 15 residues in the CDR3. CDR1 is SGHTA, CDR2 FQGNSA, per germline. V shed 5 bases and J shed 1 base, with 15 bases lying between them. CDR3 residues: CASSPDRTASYEQYF. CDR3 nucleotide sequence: TGTGCCAGCAGCCCCGACCGCACCGCGTCCTACGAGCAGTACTTC.

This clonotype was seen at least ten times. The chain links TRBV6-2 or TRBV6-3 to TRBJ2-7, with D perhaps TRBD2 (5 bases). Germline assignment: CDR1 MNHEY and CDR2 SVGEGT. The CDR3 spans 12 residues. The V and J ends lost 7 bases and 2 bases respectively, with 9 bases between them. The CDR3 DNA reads TGTGCCAGCACCGGACTCGCCTACGAGCAGTACTTC. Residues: CASTGLAYEQYF.

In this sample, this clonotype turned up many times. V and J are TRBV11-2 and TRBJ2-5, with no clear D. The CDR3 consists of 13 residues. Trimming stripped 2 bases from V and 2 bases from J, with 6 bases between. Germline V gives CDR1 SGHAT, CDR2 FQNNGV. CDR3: CASSLRPQETQYF. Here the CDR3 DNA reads TGTGCCAGCAGCTTACGTCCTCAAGAGACCCAGTACTTC.

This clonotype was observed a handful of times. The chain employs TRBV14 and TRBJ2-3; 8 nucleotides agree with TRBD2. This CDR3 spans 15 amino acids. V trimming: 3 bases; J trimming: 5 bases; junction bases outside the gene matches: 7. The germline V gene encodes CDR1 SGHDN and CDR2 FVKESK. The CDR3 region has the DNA TGTGCCAGCAGCCAGCTAGCGGGCCTGGGAGATACGCAGTATTTT. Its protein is CASSQLAGLGDTQYF.

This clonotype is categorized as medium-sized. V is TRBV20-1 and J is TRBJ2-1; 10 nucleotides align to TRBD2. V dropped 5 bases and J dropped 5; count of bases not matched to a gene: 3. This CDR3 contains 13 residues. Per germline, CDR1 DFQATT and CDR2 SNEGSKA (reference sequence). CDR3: CSADGLADNEQFF. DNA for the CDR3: TGCAGTGCTGACGGACTAGCGGACAATGAGCAGTTCTTC.

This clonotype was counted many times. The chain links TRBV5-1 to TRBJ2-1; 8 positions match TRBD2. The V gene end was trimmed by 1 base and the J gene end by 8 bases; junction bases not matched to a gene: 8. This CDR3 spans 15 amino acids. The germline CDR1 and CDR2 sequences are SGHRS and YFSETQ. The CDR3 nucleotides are TGCGCCAGCAGCTTGTTGACGGGAGGGCCCGATGAGCAGTTCTTC. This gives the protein CASSLLTGGPDEQFF.

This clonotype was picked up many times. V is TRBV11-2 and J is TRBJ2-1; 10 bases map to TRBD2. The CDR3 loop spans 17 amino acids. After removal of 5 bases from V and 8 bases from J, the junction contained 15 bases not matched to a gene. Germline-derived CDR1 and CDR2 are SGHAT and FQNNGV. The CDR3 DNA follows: TGTGCCAGCAGCCGATCCGTGTCTAGCGGGAGAAGGGATGAGCAGTTCTTC. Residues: CASSRSVSSGRRDEQFF. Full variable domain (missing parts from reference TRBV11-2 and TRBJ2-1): EAGVAQSPRYKIIEKRQSVAFWCNPISGHATLYWYQQILGQGPKLLIQFQNNGVVDDSQLPKDRFSAERLKGVDSTLKIQPAKLEDSAVYLCASSRSVSSGRRDEQFFGPGTRLTVL.

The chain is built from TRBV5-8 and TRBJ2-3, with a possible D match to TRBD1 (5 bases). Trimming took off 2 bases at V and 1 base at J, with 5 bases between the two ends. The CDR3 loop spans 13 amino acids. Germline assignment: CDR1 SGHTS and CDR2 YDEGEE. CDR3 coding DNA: TGTGCCAGCAGCTTCAGGGGCACAGATACGCAGTATTTT. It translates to CASSFRGTDTQYF.

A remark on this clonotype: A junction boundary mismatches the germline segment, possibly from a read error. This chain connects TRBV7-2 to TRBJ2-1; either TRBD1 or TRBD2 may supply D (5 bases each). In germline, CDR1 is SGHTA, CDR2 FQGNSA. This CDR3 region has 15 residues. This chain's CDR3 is CAGSLFKTGLGEQFF. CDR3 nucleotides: TGTGCCGGCAGCTTATTCAAAACGGGGCTAGGGGAGCAGTTCTTC.

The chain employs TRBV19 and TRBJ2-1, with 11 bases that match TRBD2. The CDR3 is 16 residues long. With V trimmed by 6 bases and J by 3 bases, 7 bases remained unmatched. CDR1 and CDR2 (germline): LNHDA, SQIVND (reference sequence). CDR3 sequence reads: CASRKIAGGVYNEQFF. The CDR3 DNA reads TGTGCCAGTAGGAAAATAGCGGGAGGGGTCTACAATGAGCAGTTCTTC.

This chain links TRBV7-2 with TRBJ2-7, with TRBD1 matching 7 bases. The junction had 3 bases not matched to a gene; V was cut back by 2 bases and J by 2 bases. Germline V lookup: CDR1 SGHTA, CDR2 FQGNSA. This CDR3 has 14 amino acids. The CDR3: CASSLTTGPYEQYF. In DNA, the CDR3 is TGTGCCAGCAGCTTAACGACAGGGCCCTACGAGCAGTACTTC.

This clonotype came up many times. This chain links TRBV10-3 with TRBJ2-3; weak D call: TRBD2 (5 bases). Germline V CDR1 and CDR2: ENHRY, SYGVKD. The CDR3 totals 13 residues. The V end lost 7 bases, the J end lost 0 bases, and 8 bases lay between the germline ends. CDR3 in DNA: TGTGCCATCATGGAGGCTAGCACAGATACGCAGTATTTT. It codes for CAIMEASTDTQYF.

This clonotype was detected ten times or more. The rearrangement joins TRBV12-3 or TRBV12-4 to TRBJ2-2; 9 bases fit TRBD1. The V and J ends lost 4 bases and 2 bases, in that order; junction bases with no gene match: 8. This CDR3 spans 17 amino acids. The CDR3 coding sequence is TGTGCCAGCAGTTCTCCCGGGACAGGGCCTAACACCGGGGAGCTGTTTTTT. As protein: CASSSPGTGPNTGELFF.

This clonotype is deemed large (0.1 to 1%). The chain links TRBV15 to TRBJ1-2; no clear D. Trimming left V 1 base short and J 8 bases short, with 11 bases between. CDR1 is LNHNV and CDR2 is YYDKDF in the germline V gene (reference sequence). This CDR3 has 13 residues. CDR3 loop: CATSRAWLRGYTF. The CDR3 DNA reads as TGTGCCACCAGCAGAGCGTGGTTGCGGGGCTACACCTTC.

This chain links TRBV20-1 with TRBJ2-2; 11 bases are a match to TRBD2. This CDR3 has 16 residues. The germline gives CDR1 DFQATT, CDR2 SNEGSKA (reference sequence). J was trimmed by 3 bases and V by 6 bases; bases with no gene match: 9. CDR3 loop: CSARNSGGVDTGELFF. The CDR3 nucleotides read TGCAGTGCAAGAAATAGCGGGGGGGTGGACACCGGGGAGCTGTTTTTT.

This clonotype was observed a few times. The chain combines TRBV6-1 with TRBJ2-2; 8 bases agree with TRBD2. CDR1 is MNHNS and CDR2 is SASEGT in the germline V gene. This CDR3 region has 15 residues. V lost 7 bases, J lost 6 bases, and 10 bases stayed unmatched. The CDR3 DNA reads TGTGCCAGCAACCAACGGGAGGGAAGGGCCGGGGAGCTGTTTTTT. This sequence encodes CASNQREGRAGELFF.

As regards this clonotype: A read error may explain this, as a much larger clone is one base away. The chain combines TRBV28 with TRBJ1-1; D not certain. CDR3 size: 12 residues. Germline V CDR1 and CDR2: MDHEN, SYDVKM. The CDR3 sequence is CAISFFRTEAFF. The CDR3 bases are TGTGCCATCAGTTTTTTTCGGACTGAAGCTTTCTTT.

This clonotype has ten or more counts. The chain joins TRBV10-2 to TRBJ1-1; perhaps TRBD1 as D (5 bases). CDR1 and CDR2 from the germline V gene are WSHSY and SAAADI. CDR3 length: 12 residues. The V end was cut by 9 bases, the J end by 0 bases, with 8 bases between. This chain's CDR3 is CASQGLNTEAFF. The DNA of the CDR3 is TGCGCCAGTCAGGGCCTGAACACTGAAGCTTTCTTT.